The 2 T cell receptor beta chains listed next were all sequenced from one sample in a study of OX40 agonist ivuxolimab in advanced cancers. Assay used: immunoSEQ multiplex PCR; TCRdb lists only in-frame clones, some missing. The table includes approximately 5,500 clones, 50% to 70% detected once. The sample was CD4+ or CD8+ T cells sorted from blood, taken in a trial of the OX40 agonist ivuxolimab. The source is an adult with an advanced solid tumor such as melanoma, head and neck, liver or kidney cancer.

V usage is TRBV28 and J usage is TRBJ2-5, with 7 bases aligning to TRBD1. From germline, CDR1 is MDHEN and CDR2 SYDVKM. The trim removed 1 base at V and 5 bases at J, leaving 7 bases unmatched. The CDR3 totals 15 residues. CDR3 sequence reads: CASSLSRQGRETQYF. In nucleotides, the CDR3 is TGTGCCAGCAGTTTATCCCGACAGGGACGGGAGACCCAGTACTTC.

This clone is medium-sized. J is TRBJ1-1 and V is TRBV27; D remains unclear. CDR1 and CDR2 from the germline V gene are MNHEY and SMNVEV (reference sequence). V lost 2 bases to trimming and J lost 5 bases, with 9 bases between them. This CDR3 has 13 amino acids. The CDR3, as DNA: TGTGCCAGCAGTTTAGTAGGGTGGACTGAAGCTTTCTTT. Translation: CASSLVGWTEAFF.